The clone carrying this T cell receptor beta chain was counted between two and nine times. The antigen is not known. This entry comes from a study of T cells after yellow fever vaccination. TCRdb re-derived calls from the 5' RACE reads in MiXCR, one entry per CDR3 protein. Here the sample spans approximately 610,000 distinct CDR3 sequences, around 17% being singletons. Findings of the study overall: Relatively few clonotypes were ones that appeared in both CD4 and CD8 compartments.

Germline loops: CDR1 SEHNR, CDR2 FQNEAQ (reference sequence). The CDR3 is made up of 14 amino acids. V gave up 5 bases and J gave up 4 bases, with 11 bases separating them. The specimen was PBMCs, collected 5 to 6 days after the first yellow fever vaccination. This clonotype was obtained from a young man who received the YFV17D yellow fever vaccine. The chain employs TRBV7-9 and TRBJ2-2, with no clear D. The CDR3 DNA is TGTGCCAGCAGCCTACATCTTAGCACCGGGGAGCTGTTTTTT. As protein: CASSLHLSTGELFF. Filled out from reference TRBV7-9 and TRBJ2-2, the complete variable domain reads DTGVSQNPRHKITKRGQNVTFRCDPISEHNRLYWYRQTLGQGPEFLTYFQNEAQLEKSRLLSDRFSAERPKGSFSTLEIQRTEQGDSAMYLCASSLHLSTGELFFGEGSRLTVL.